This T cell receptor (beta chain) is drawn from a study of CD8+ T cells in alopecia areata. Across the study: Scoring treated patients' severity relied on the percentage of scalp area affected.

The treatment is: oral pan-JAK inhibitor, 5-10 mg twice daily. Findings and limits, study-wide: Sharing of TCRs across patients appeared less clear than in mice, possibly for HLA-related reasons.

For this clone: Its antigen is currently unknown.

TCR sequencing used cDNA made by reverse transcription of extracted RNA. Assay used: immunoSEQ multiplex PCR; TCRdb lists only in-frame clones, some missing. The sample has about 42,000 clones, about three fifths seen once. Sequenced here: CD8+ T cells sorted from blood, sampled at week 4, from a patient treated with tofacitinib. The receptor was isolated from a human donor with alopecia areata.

CDR3 amino acids: CSVEASGGADNEQFF. The CDR3 DNA sequence: TGCAGCGTTGAAGCGAGCGGGGGGGCAGATAATGAGCAGTTCTTC. The V and J genes are TRBV29-1 and TRBJ2-1, with 10 nucleotides matching TRBD2. The CDR3 has 15 amino acids. Germline assignment: CDR1 SQVTM and CDR2 ANQGSEA. J lost 7 bases, V lost 1 base, and 7 bases had no gene match.